This TCR beta chain was found in a study of cytomegalovirus exposure and HLA in healthy donors. Overall study findings and caveats: Among immune exposure information, only CMV serostatus was available.

Of note for this clone: Its antigen is unidentified.

This PCR relied on a set of 60 Vbeta primers and 13 Jbeta primers. Data came from immunoSEQ multiplex PCR; TCRdb stores just in-frame clones and leaves some out. The sample has around 50,000 clones, and its top ten clones hold roughly 7%. This sequence was found in a woman aged 40-49 years in good health and CMV-seronegative. Material for sequencing was PBMCs.

CDR3 coding DNA: TGCGCCAGCAGCTTGTCTGGACAGAGCAATCAGCCCCAGCATTTT. It encodes CASSLSGQSNQPQHF. The chain links TRBV5-1 to TRBJ1-5; perhaps TRBD1 as D (6 bases). Per the germline V gene, CDR1 is SGHRS and CDR2 is YFSETQ. V lost 1 base to trimming and J lost 1 base, with 9 bases between them. The CDR3 has 15 residues.